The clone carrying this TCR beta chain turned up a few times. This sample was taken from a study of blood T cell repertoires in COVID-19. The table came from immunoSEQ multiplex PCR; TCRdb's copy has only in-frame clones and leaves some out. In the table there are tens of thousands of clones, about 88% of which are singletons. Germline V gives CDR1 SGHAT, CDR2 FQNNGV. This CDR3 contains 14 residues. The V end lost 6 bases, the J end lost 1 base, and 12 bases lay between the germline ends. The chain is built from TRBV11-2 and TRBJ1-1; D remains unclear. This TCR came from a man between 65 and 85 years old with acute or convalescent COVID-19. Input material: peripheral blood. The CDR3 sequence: CASSSGFRNTEAFF. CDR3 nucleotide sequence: TGTGCCAGCAGTTCGGGGTTCCGGAACACTGAAGCTTTCTTT.